This is a list of T cell receptor beta chains from one sample in a study of PD-L1 blockade in urothelial cancer. Repertoires were generated with immunoSEQ multiplex PCR, while TCRdb's copy carries only in-frame clones and drops some. The table shows approximately 56,000 clones, with approximately 83% occurring only once. Source: PBMCs, taken around atezolizumab (anti-PD-L1) treatment. These receptors were obtained from a man between 65 and 79 years old with urothelial cancer. CDR3s include the opening cysteine and the closing phenylalanine or tryptophan. A D gene is named only where the DNA matches it firmly. Rows give clone size only sometimes, using once, few, many, or a class for an expanded clone.

v_call	cdr3_length	clone_size	d_call	j_call	cdr3_aa	cdr3_nt
TRBV19	16	.	TRBD2	TRBJ2-1	CASSISAGGIYNEQFF	TGTGCCAGTAGTATCTCGGCGGGAGGTATCTACAATGAGCAGTTCTTC
TRBV27	16	.	.	TRBJ1-2	CASSPLWGQQLYGYTF	TGTGCCAGCAGTCCGCTTTGGGGCCAGCAACTCTATGGCTACACCTTC
TRBV28	14	.	TRBD2	TRBJ2-7	CASIPSGSSYEQYF	TGTGCCAGCATCCCAAGCGGGAGCTCCTACGAGCAGTACTTC
TRBV5-1	13	few	TRBD2	TRBJ2-3	CASSFRGGDTQYF	TGCGCCAGCAGCTTTCGGGGGGGGGATACGCAGTATTTT
TRBV5-1	17	.	TRBD2	TRBJ2-1	CASSLRTSGNSYNEQFF	TGCGCCAGCAGCTTGAGGACTAGCGGGAATTCCTACAATGAGCAGTTCTTC
TRBV18	14	.	TRBD1	TRBJ2-7	CASSPGTGGAGKYF	TGTGCCAGCTCACCCGGGACAGGGGGCGCGGGAAAATACTTC
TRBV6-1	15	.	.	TRBJ2-4	CASSDPGGPLNIQYF	TGTGCCAGCAGTGACCCCGGGGGACCCCTAAACATTCAGTACTTC
TRBV6-4	14	few	.	TRBJ1-2	CASSELVGEGGYTF	TGTGCCAGCAGTGAGCTGGTAGGTGAGGGCGGCTACACCTTC
TRBV28	15	.	TRBD1	TRBJ2-2	CASSLGSQGTGELFF	TGTGCCAGCAGTTTAGGGTCACAGGGGACCGGGGAGCTGTTTTTT
TRBV6-1	15	.	.	TRBJ2-7	CASSSRDSGPYEQYF	TGTGCCAGCAGTAGCCGGGACTCAGGGCCATACGAGCAGTACTTC
TRBV7-8	16	.	.	TRBJ2-2	CASSEVGSRDTGELFF	TGTGCCAGCAGCGAGGTCGGGTCGAGGGACACCGGGGAGCTGTTTTTT
TRBV28	14	.	.	TRBJ1-1	CASGNGEGHTEAFF	TGTGCCAGCGGTAATGGGGAGGGCCACACTGAAGCTTTCTTT
TRBV9	13	.	.	TRBJ2-1	CASSPGLYNEQFF	TGTGCCAGCAGCCCAGGACTGTACAATGAGCAGTTCTTC
TRBV30	20	.	TRBD2	TRBJ2-1	CASPVPPGTSGSDANNEQFF	TGTGCTTCCCCGGTCCCCCCCGGGACTAGCGGGAGCGATGCTAACAATGAGCAGTTCTTC
TRBV7-3	15	.	.	TRBJ2-1	CASSRRAGPRDEQFF	TGTGCCAGCAGCCGGAGGGCGGGGCCTAGGGATGAGCAGTTCTTC
TRBV19	16	.	.	TRBJ1-4	CASRPGGTNGNEKLFF	TGTGCCAGTAGGCCGGGGGGCACTAACGGAAATGAAAAACTGTTTTTT
TRBV7-8	15	once	TRBD1	TRBJ2-6	CASSGTGTGANVLTF	TGTGCCAGCAGCGGGACAGGGACTGGGGCCAACGTCCTGACTTTC
TRBV19	16	.	TRBD1	TRBJ1-5	CASTPTGTGSNQPQHF	TGTGCCAGTACTCCCACCGGGACAGGGAGCAATCAGCCCCAGCATTTT
TRBV4-1	17	.	.	TRBJ2-5	CASSQDMASGGGETQYF	TGCGCCAGCAGCCAAGATATGGCTAGCGGAGGGGGGGAGACCCAGTACTTC
TRBV5-4	17	.	TRBD2	TRBJ2-3	CASSLFSGRVDTDTQYF	TGTGCCAGCAGCTTGTTTAGCGGGAGGGTAGACACAGATACGCAGTATTTT
TRBV11-2	17	.	TRBD2	TRBJ2-7	CASSLGWGVAGSYEQYF	TGTGCCAGCAGCTTAGGGTGGGGAGTAGCGGGTTCCTACGAGCAGTACTTC
TRBV28	16	.	TRBD1	TRBJ1-5	CASSTQGQGTNQPQHF	TGTGCCAGCAGTACCCAGGGACAGGGCACCAATCAGCCCCAGCATTTT
TRBV9	16	.	TRBD2	TRBJ2-1	CASSGSSGTDYNEQFF	TGTGCCAGCAGCGGGTCTAGCGGGACCGATTACAATGAGCAGTTCTTC
TRBV25-1	17	.	TRBD2	TRBJ2-2	CASSTGLAAVGAGELFF	TGTGCCAGCAGCACCGGACTAGCGGCCGTCGGGGCCGGGGAGCTGTTTTTT
TRBV5-1	14	.	.	TRBJ1-4	CASSFGGSNEKLFF	TGCGCCAGCAGCTTCGGGGGGTCCAATGAAAAACTGTTTTTT
TRBV7-9	13	.	TRBD1	TRBJ1-2	CASSLEGARGYTF	TGTGCCAGCAGCTTGGAGGGGGCTCGGGGCTACACCTTC
TRBV7-6	13	once	.	TRBJ1-1	CASSKDRGSEAFF	TGTGCCAGCAGCAAAGATCGAGGTTCTGAAGCTTTCTTT
TRBV5-1	15	.	.	TRBJ2-7	CASSWGDGRVREQYF	TGCGCCAGCAGCTGGGGGGACGGCCGGGTGAGAGAGCAGTACTTC
TRBV4-1	18	once	TRBD2	TRBJ2-7	CASSPGTSGSTPWDEQYF	TGCGCCAGCAGCCCCGGGACTAGCGGGAGCACCCCCTGGGACGAGCAGTACTTC
TRBV7-3	14	.	.	TRBJ2-1	CASSPGVHTNEQFF	TGTGCCAGCAGCCCAGGGGTACACACCAATGAGCAGTTCTTC